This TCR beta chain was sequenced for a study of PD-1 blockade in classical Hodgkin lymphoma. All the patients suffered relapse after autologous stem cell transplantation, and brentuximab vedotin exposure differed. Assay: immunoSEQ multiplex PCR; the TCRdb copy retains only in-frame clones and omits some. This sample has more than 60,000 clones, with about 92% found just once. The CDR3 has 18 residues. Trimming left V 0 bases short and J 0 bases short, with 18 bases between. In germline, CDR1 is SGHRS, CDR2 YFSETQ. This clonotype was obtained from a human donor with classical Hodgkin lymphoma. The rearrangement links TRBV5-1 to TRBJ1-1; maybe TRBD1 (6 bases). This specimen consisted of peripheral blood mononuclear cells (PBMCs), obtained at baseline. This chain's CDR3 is CASSLVLGTRVMNTEAFF. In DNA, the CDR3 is TGCGCCAGCAGCTTGGTACTCGGGACAAGGGTTATGAACACTGAAGCTTTCTTT.